The clone carrying this TCR beta chain was detected once. Its target is unknown. The sample is drawn from a study of cytomegalovirus exposure and HLA in healthy donors. The overall study: An early release of data contained 70 million to 95 million unique TCRs, which came from HLA-typed donors. Points from the study as a whole: In a later analysis, HLA-C alleles had the fewest associated TCRs, DRB1 alleles the most. TCR beta sequences reportedly predicted most subjects' HLA-A and HLA-B alleles accurately. Earlier analysis found most TCR beta V segments productive about 90% or about 30% of the time.

V lost 4 bases and J lost 4, with 11 bases in between. The CDR3 is 14 amino acids. Germline CDR1 reads SGHDN; CDR2 reads FVKESK. The PCR was carried out with 60 Vbeta primers and 13 Jbeta primers. The protocol was immunoSEQ multiplex PCR, while the TCRdb copy is restricted to in-frame clones and leaves out a portion. The sample consists of about 230,000 clones, more than 75% of them appearing once. The TCR originated in a girl aged 2-10 years in good health and CMV-seronegative. The chain recombines TRBV14 with TRBJ1-3; tentatively, D is TRBD1 (6 bases). Sequencing used PBMCs. The CDR3 sequence: CASSLTGKGNTIYF. For the CDR3, the DNA is TGTGCCAGCAGCCTAACAGGGAAGGGAAACACCATATATTTT.